This T cell receptor beta chain originates from a study of STAT5B mutations in CD4+ large granular lymphocyte leukemia. About this clone: Its target is unknown.

The survey-level immunoSEQ assay was used. The protocol was immunoSEQ multiplex PCR, while the TCRdb copy is restricted to in-frame clones and leaves out a portion. The data contain around 10,000 clones, about 80% of them singletons. General study results and limits: TRBV06-family usage was enriched in top patient clones (8/27) versus controls (2/35).

The germline V gene encodes CDR1 MDHEN and CDR2 SYDVKM. V lost 8 bases, J lost 6 bases, and 16 bases lay in between. The CDR3 contains 13 residues. This clonotype originated in a man aged 55 to 70 with CD4+ T-cell large granular lymphocyte leukemia. V and J are TRBV28 and TRBJ1-1; D uncertain. The sequenced sample consisted of PBMCs. The CDR3 here is CASSTGLPPEAFF. The CDR3 DNA sequence: TGTGCCAGCTCGACCGGACTGCCTCCTGAAGCTTTCTTT.